These 25 T cell receptor beta chains share one sample of origin, sequenced in a study of blood T cell repertoires in COVID-19. Method: immunoSEQ multiplex PCR; TCRdb's copy keeps in-frame clones and lacks some. The sample gives about 98,000 clones, around 82% of which show up once; about 11% is in the top ten. The sequencing input was peripheral blood. These receptors came from an older man with active or convalescent COVID-19.

V is TRBV28 and J is TRBJ2-5; D might be TRBD2 (5 bases). V gave up 3 bases and J gave up 5 bases, with 13 bases separating them. Germline CDR1 reads MDHEN; CDR2 reads SYDVKM. This CDR3 comprises 14 residues. CDR3 coding DNA: TGTGCCAGCAGTTTGGCGGGCTCGGGGGAGACCCAGTACTTC. Its translation is CASSLAGSGETQYF.

CDR3 DNA sequence: TGCGCCAGCACGGGACAAGCGAACACCGGGGAGCTGTTTTTT. This translates into CASTGQANTGELFF. The rearrangement links TRBV10-2 to TRBJ2-2; a possible D gene is TRBD1 (6 bases). CDR3 length: 14 amino acids. V lost 7 bases, J lost 0 bases, and 9 bases lay in between. Germline CDR1 is WSHSY and CDR2 is SAAADI.

The chain recombines TRBV15 with TRBJ2-7; D is ambiguous. Germline CDR1 LNHNV, CDR2 YYDKDF (reference sequence). The CDR3 is made up of 12 amino acids. Trimming took 8 bases from V and 4 from J, leaving 12 bases between them. This CDR3 reads CATPTIRYEQYF. Here the CDR3 DNA reads TGTGCCACCCCTACGATCAGGTACGAGCAGTACTTC. Based on the CDR3 plus reference TRBV15 and TRBJ2-7, the full variable domain is DAMVIQNPRYQVTQFGKPVTLSCSQTLNHNVMYWYQQKSSQAPKLLFHYYDKDFNNEADTPDNFQSRRPNTSFCFLDIRSPGLGDTAMYLCATPTIRYEQYFGPGTRLTVT.

The rearrangement links TRBV19 to TRBJ2-1, with TRBD2 identical over 9 bases. Germline CDR1 LNHDA, CDR2 SQIVND (reference sequence). There are 15 residues in the CDR3. V shed 1 base, J shed 4 bases, and the junction held 2 bases outside the gene matches. This chain's CDR3 is CASSIATSGYNEQFF. The CDR3 DNA reads as TGTGCCAGTAGTATAGCGACTAGCGGATACAATGAGCAGTTCTTC.

The rearrangement uses TRBV7-9 and TRBJ1-5; 11 bases align to TRBD1. This CDR3 region has 15 residues. Losses at the gene ends were 5 bases for V and 5 bases for J; bases not matched to a gene: 5. Germline assignment: CDR1 SEHNR and CDR2 FQNEAQ (reference sequence). This CDR3 reads CASSPGQGAYQPQHF. The DNA for the CDR3 is TGTGCCAGCAGCCCAGGACAGGGGGCATATCAGCCCCAGCATTTT.

J is TRBJ2-7 and V is TRBV12-3 or TRBV12-4; the D is unclear. V was shortened by 4 bases and J by 4 bases, with 11 bases between the two germline ends. The CDR3 loop spans 13 amino acids. In DNA, the CDR3 is TGTGCCAGCAGTTCACCGACTGTTTACGAGCAGTACTTC. This gives the protein CASSSPTVYEQYF.

This chain links TRBV2 with TRBJ1-1, with D perhaps matching TRBD1 (5 bases). The CDR3 consists of 14 residues. The ends were cut back, 5 bases at V and 0 bases at J, with 10 bases in the middle. CDR1 is SNHLY and CDR2 is FYNNEI in the germline V gene. The CDR3 loop reads CASSTGGMNTEAFF. The DNA for the CDR3 is TGTGCCAGCAGTACGGGGGGTATGAACACTGAAGCTTTCTTT.

The J gene is TRBJ2-7, the V gene TRBV20-1; TRBD1 is a possible D gene (5 bases). Trimming took 5 bases from V and 6 from J, leaving 11 bases between them. The CDR3 extends over 11 amino acids. Germline V CDR1 and CDR2: DFQATT, SNEGSKA (reference sequence). The CDR3 reads CSASDRAEQYF. The DNA of the CDR3 is TGCAGTGCTTCCGACAGAGCCGAGCAGTACTTC.

This clone was seen more than once but under ten times. This chain links TRBV5-6 with TRBJ1-6; D gene uncertain. This CDR3 has 15 residues. V was clipped by 2 bases and J by 9 bases, with 15 bases between them. Germline assignment: CDR1 SGHDT and CDR2 YYEEEE. The CDR3 region is CASSFSQVVGSPLHF. The CDR3 DNA sequence: TGTGCCAGCAGCTTCTCTCAGGTGGTTGGTTCACCCCTCCACTTT.

V usage is TRBV19 and J usage is TRBJ2-3; 8 nucleotides agree with TRBD2. The CDR3 is 17 residues long. Germline trimming cut 6 bases from V and 5 bases from J; bases unmatched to any gene: 16. Germline V gene data show CDR1 as LNHDA and CDR2 as SQIVND (reference sequence). The CDR3 loop reads CASSHAPPGGGVDTQYF. The CDR3 coding sequence is TGTGCCAGTAGCCATGCCCCCCCCGGGGGGGGTGTAGATACGCAGTATTTT.

V is TRBV7-9 and J is TRBJ2-1, with D maybe TRBD2 (5 bases). The CDR3 has 15 residues. CDR1 and CDR2 (germline): SEHNR, FQNEAQ (reference sequence). V was clipped by 5 bases and J by 0 bases, with 11 bases between them. The CDR3: CASSPRGSSYNEQFF. The CDR3 DNA follows: TGTGCCAGCAGCCCGCGTGGGAGCTCCTACAATGAGCAGTTCTTC.

The chain carries TRBV5-1 and TRBJ2-7; D gene ambiguous. Germline loops: CDR1 SGHRS, CDR2 YFSETQ. CDR3 length equals 14 residues. V was clipped by 0 bases and J by 1 base, with 8 bases between them. This CDR3 is CASSLGERSYEQYF. Here the CDR3 DNA reads TGCGCCAGCAGCTTGGGAGAACGATCCTACGAGCAGTACTTC.

This rearrangement joins TRBV2 to TRBJ1-5; D is unclear. This CDR3 comprises 16 residues. V was shortened by 6 bases and J by 9 bases, with 24 bases between the two germline ends. CDR1 and CDR2 from the germline V gene are SNHLY and FYNNEI. CDR3 in amino acids: CASRERTAEPGRPQHF. CDR3 coding DNA: TGTGCCAGCAGGGAGAGGACGGCCGAGCCGGGAAGGCCCCAGCATTTT.

The chain combines TRBV12-3 or TRBV12-4 with TRBJ1-1; D ambiguous. The CDR3 extends over 13 amino acids. The V gene lost 6 bases and the J gene lost 3 bases, with 11 bases spanning the gap. The CDR3 here is CASSPRSDTEAFF. In nucleotides, the CDR3 is TGTGCCAGCAGCCCCCGATCGGACACTGAAGCTTTCTTT.

The rearrangement joins TRBV5-6 to TRBJ2-3, with D maybe TRBD1 (5 bases). This CDR3 comprises 13 residues. The germline gives CDR1 SGHDT, CDR2 YYEEEE. Trimming pared 1 base from V and 3 bases from J, leaving 6 bases between. CDR3 sequence: CASSLKGTDTQYF. CDR3 DNA sequence: TGTGCCAGCAGCTTGAAGGGGACAGATACGCAGTATTTT.

This chain links TRBV3-1 (or the pseudogene TRBV3-2) with TRBJ2-2; TRBD1 aligns across 9 bases. Germline V gene data show CDR1 as LGHDT and CDR2 as YNNKEL (reference sequence). Trimming took 0 bases from V and 4 from J; bases not matched to a gene: 6. This CDR3 has 17 amino acids. The CDR3 sequence is CASSQEMGQGGTGELFF. The CDR3 nucleotides are TGTGCCAGCAGCCAAGAAATGGGACAGGGAGGCACCGGGGAGCTGTTTTTT.

This rearrangement joins TRBV6-5 to TRBJ1-5, with TRBD1 matching over 11 bases. Trimming cost V 6 bases and J 9 bases; bases outside gene matches: 10. CDR3 length equals 15 residues. The germline V gene has CDR1 MNHEY and CDR2 SVGAGI. CDR3 DNA: TGTGCCAGCAGGAGGACAGGGGGCGTCGTTATGCCCCAGCATTTT. Translating it yields CASRRTGGVVMPQHF.

Only one count was recorded for this clone. The chain couples TRBV6-5 to TRBJ1-2; 10 nucleotides align to TRBD1. V shed 8 bases, J shed 8 bases, and the junction held 11 bases outside the gene matches. This CDR3 has 14 residues. Germline loops: CDR1 MNHEY, CDR2 SVGAGI. CDR3 loop: CASVPGQGSLGYTF. In DNA form, the CDR3 reads TGTGCCAGCGTCCCGGGACAGGGGTCGCTGGGCTACACCTTC.

The chain employs TRBV12-3 or TRBV12-4 and TRBJ1-2; D is perhaps TRBD1 (6 bases). The CDR3 is made up of 12 amino acids. V lost 5 bases and J lost 8, with 12 bases in between. CDR3 in DNA: TGTGCCAGCAGTCAAAACAGGGTCGGCTACACCTTC. Its protein is CASSQNRVGYTF.

This clone has just a few counts. This chain joins TRBV7-6 and TRBJ1-6; 10 positions match TRBD1. The trim removed 5 bases at V and 10 bases at J, leaving 8 bases unmatched. The length of the CDR3 is 15 residues. Germline V gene lookup returns CDR1 SGHVS and CDR2 FNYEAQ. Written as DNA, the CDR3 is TGTGCCAGCAGCCCCCGGGACAGGGGACGGTCACCCCTCCACTTT. As protein: CASSPRDRGRSPLHF.

The chain links TRBV4-2 to TRBJ2-3, with TRBD2 matching 8 bases. The length of the CDR3 is 16 residues. In germline, CDR1 is LGHNA, CDR2 YNFKEQ. The ends lost 0 bases at V and 4 bases at J; junction bases unmatched: 6. CDR3 protein: CASSQDWRGASDTQYF. CDR3 in DNA: TGTGCCAGCAGCCAAGATTGGCGGGGGGCTTCAGATACGCAGTATTTT.

The chain carries TRBV2 and TRBJ2-1; TRBD2 matches 12 bases. CDR3 size: 15 residues. Germline V gene lookup returns CDR1 SNHLY and CDR2 FYNNEI. V was pared by 7 bases and J by 7 bases, with 8 bases of the junction left unmatched. The CDR3 loop is CASILTSGGLNEQFF. The CDR3 bases are TGTGCCAGCATTCTGACTAGCGGGGGATTGAATGAGCAGTTCTTC.

This chain links TRBV6-2 or TRBV6-3 with TRBJ1-2; D remains ambiguous. There are 12 residues in the CDR3. Germline lookup yields CDR1 MNHEY and CDR2 SVGEGT. Trimming stripped 2 bases from V and 7 bases from J, with 8 bases between. The CDR3 region has the DNA TGTGCCAGCAGTTACATAGCCGGTGGCTACACCTTC. Protein product: CASSYIAGGYTF.

The gene calls are TRBV5-6 and TRBJ1-4; D is uncertain. The germline gives CDR1 SGHDT, CDR2 YYEEEE. V lost 4 bases to trimming and J lost 8 bases, with 12 bases between them. CDR3 length equals 13 residues. The CDR3 loop reads CASSPPAGEKLFF. The CDR3 region has the DNA TGTGCCAGCAGCCCTCCAGCGGGAGAAAAACTGTTTTTT.

The table lists this clone with a count of one. V and J are TRBV13 and TRBJ2-5; D gene ambiguous. Germline-derived CDR1 and CDR2 are PRHDT and FYEKMQ (reference sequence). The CDR3 covers 14 residues. V was pared by 2 bases and J by 1 base, with 8 bases between. The CDR3 DNA follows: TGTGCCAGCAGCTTACGCAGGATCCAAGAGACCCAGTACTTC. Protein sequence: CASSLRRIQETQYF.